The clone carrying this T cell receptor beta chain has a single count. Its antigen is currently unknown. These data belong to a study of T cell responses to AZD1222 COVID-19 vaccine. Between the trimmed V and J ends, which lost 0 bases and 3 bases, there was a span of 2 bases. CDR3 length equals 12 residues. CDR1 SGHVS and CDR2 FQNEAQ come from the germline V gene. Clones were sequenced by immunoSEQ multiplex PCR, and TCRdb holds only the in-frame ones, with some missing. The table records 27,000 or so clones, over 80% of them present only once. The study's findings and limits: AZD1222 recipients seropositive at baseline numbered only 5 or 6.

The sequence derives from an adult who received the AZD1222 COVID-19 vaccine. This specimen consisted of peripheral blood, obtained 28 days after the second AZD1222 dose. This sequence joins TRBV7-8 and TRBJ1-2; D gene uncertain. This CDR3 reads CASSLAHYGYTF. The DNA of the CDR3 is TGTGCCAGCAGCTTAGCGCACTATGGCTACACCTTC.